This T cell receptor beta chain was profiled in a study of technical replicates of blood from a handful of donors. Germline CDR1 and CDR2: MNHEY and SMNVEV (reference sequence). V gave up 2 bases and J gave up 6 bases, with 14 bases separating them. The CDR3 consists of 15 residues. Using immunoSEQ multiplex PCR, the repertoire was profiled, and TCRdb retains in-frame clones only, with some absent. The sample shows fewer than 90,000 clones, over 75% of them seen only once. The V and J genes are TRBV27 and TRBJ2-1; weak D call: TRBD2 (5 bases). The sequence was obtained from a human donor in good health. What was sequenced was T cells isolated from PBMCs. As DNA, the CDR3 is TGTGCCAGCAGTTTAGTTGGAACTCGGGGCAATGAGCAGTTCTTC. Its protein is CASSLVGTRGNEQFF.